The clone carrying this T cell receptor (beta chain) was seen more than once but under ten times. This sample is drawn from a study of T cell repertoires in cytomegalovirus infection. TCRdb recomputed calls from the reads with MiXCR, one row per CDR3 protein. The profile shows around 740,000 distinct CDR3 sequences, 35% to 45% of them singletons. This CDR3 is 12 amino acids long. Trimming shortened V by 2 bases and J by 6 bases, and 5 bases separated the two germline ends. Germline V gives CDR1 MNHNY, CDR2 SVGAGI (reference sequence). The source is a human donor in good health (CMV status not recorded). Some clones in this sample may be carry-over from other donors' samples. The chain recombines TRBV6-6 with TRBJ1-5; D is uncertain. Sequencing input: PBMCs. The CDR3 here is CASSYGIQPQHF. CDR3 DNA: TGTGCCAGCAGTTACGGTATTCAGCCCCAGCATTTT.